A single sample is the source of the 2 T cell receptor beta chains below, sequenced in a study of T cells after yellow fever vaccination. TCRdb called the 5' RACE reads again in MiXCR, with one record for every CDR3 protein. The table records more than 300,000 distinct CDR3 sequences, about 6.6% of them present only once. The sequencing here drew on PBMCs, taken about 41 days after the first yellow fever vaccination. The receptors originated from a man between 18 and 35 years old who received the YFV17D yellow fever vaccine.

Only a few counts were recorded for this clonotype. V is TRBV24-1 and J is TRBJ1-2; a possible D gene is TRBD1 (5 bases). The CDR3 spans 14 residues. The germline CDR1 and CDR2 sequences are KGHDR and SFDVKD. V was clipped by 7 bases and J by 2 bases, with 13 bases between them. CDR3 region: CATSPGKGNYGYTF. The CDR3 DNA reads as TGTGCCACCAGCCCTGGGAAGGGGAACTATGGCTACACCTTC.

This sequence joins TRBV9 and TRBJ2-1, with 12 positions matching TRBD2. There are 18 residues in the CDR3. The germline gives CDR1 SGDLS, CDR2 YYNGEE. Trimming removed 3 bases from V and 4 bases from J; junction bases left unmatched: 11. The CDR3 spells CASSETSSGGATYNEQFF. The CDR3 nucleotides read TGTGCCAGCAGCGAAACCTCTAGCGGGGGGGCCACATACAATGAGCAGTTCTTC.